The rows below give T cell receptor beta chains drawn from one sample of a study of PD-1 blockade in classical Hodgkin lymphoma. Sequencing was performed with immunoSEQ multiplex PCR; in TCRdb, only in-frame clones are kept and a portion is missing. Of about 64,000 clones listed, around nine tenths were seen once; the top ten hold about 8%. The material was peripheral blood mononuclear cells (PBMCs), obtained before the fourth cycle of nivolumab. The receptors were sampled from a human donor with classical Hodgkin lymphoma. Both conserved end residues are part of each CDR3. A D gene is named only where the DNA matches it firmly. A row's size may be missing; if present it is once, few, many or a size class.

j_gene	v_gene	d_gene	abundance	CDR3nt	CDR3aa
TRBJ1-6	TRBV7-9	NA	few	TGTGCCAGCAGCTTAGACGGAAATTCACCCCTCCACTTT	CASSLDGNSPLHF
TRBJ1-5	TRBV6-5	TRBD1	once	TGTGCCAGCAGCACCTCAGACAGGGAGGGCCAGCCCCAGCATTTT	CASSTSDREGQPQHF
TRBJ2-4	TRBV25-1	NA	NA	TGTGCCAGTACCGAGGCCAAAAACATTCAGTACTTC	CASTEAKNIQYF
TRBJ2-2	TRBV30	NA	once	TGTGCCTGGAGATTACGGGGGACGAACACCGGGGAGCTGTTTTTT	CAWRLRGTNTGELFF
TRBJ1-4	TRBV28	NA	NA	TGTGCCAGCAGTTTGCGCCAATATGAAAAACTGTTTTTT	CASSLRQYEKLFF
TRBJ2-1	TRBV2	TRBD2	NA	TGTGCCAGCAGTGAAGCGCGTTTGACTAGCTCGAATAAGCAGTTCTTC	CASSEARLTSSNKQFF
TRBJ1-1	TRBV11-3	NA	NA	TGTGCCAGCAGCTTAGTGAACGGGGGCCCTCCTTTGAACACTGAAGCTTTCTTT	CASSLVNGGPPLNTEAFF
TRBJ1-5	TRBV12-5	TRBD1	NA	TGTGCTAGTGGTAACCGGGGGACAGCGACACAGCCCCAGCATTTT	CASGNRGTATQPQHF
TRBJ2-2	TRBV10-2	TRBD2	NA	TGCGCCAGCAGTGAACTAGCGGGAGGCGACTGGGATACCGGGGAGCTGTTTTTT	CASSELAGGDWDTGELFF
TRBJ1-1	TRBV2	NA	NA	TGTGCCAGCAGTCACAGGGCGGCTGAAGCTTTCTTT	CASSHRAAEAFF
TRBJ2-7	TRBV4-1	NA	NA	TGCGCCAGCAGCCAAGATCTGGGGCCCGCCTACGAGCAGTACTTC	CASSQDLGPAYEQYF
TRBJ2-7	TRBV19	TRBD2	NA	TGTGCCAGTAGTATAAGCGGGAGGGCGGCCTACGAGCAGTACTTC	CASSISGRAAYEQYF
TRBJ1-1	TRBV9	NA	NA	TGTGCCAGCAGTCCTCCCGGGACGCTAAACACTGAAGCTTTCTTT	CASSPPGTLNTEAFF
TRBJ2-1	TRBV5-6	TRBD1	NA	TGTGCCAGCAGCTTGGCCCCCGGGACAGGTTTGGATGAGCAGTTCTTC	CASSLAPGTGLDEQFF
TRBJ2-5	TRBV19	NA	NA	TGTGCCAGTAGTATCCGACAGAAAGAGACCCAGTACTTC	CASSIRQKETQYF
TRBJ2-3	TRBV9	NA	NA	TGTGCCAGCAGCGTAGAATCTAACTCCGCTAGCACAGATACGCAGTATTTT	CASSVESNSASTDTQYF
TRBJ2-3	TRBV29-1	NA	NA	TGCAGCGTTGATAAAGGTCTTACAGATACGCAGTATTTT	CSVDKGLTDTQYF
TRBJ2-3	TRBV30	NA	NA	TGTGCCTGGGGGGAGCCCTGGGGCCTCACAGATACGCAGTATTTT	CAWGEPWGLTDTQYF
TRBJ1-4	TRBV28	NA	NA	TGTGCCAGCAGTTCCGGACTTTCAACTAATGAAAAACTGTTTTTT	CASSSGLSTNEKLFF
TRBJ2-7	TRBV20-1	NA	NA	TGCAGTGCTAGAAATGCCTACGAGCAGTACTTC	CSARNAYEQYF
TRBJ2-7	TRBV28	TRBD2	NA	TGTGCCAGCAGTGAAGTCGGGGGGACCGAAGACTACGTGGAGCAGTACTTC	CASSEVGGTEDYVEQYF
TRBJ2-1	TRBV13	TRBD2	NA	TGTGCCAGCAGCCCCAGCGCGGGAGCGAATGAGCAGTTCTTC	CASSPSAGANEQFF
TRBJ1-4	TRBV5-1	NA	NA	TGCGCCAGCAGCTTGGTTGGAGAAAAACTGTTTTTT	CASSLVGEKLFF
TRBJ2-3	TRBV15	TRBD1	NA	TGTGCCACCAGCAACCCATCCGACAGGGGACTCACAGATACGCAGTATTTT	CATSNPSDRGLTDTQYF
TRBJ2-7	TRBV10-2	NA	NA	TGCGCCAGCAGTGGGGGTGGATACGAGCAGTACTTC	CASSGGGYEQYF
TRBJ2-5	TRBV28	TRBD1	NA	TGTGCCAGCAGCCTTAACACAGGGGGCGAGGAGACCCAGTACTTC	CASSLNTGGEETQYF
TRBJ2-7	TRBV5-1	NA	NA	TGCGCCAGCAGCGAGGGGGTGGGCTACGAGCAGTACTTC	CASSEGVGYEQYF
TRBJ2-7	TRBV9	TRBD1	few	TGTGCCAGCAGCGATCGGGACAGGGGGTACGAGCAGTACTTC	CASSDRDRGYEQYF
TRBJ2-7	TRBV2	NA	NA	TGTGCCAGCAGTGGGGGGATCTACGAGCAGTACTTC	CASSGGIYEQYF
TRBJ2-1	TRBV7-6	TRBD2	NA	TGTGCCAGCAGCTCGGGACGGGGGGGACTAAATGAGCAGTTCTTC	CASSSGRGGLNEQFF
TRBJ1-1	TRBV23-1	NA	NA	TGCGCCAGGAGACAGAAGCCTAACACTGAAGCTTTCTTT	CARRQKPNTEAFF
TRBJ2-5	TRBV7-6	TRBD2	NA	TGTGCCAGCAGGCAGTTCGGACTAGCGGGGGGAGAGACCCAGTACTTC	CASRQFGLAGGETQYF
TRBJ1-3	TRBV2	NA	NA	TGTGCCAGCAGTATCAGTCTCTCTGGAAACACCATATATTTT	CASSISLSGNTIYF
TRBJ2-7	TRBV9	NA	NA	TGTGCCAGCAGCGCCAGCGCCAGGGCGAAAGCCTACGAGCAGTACTTC	CASSASARAKAYEQYF
TRBJ2-1	TRBV27	TRBD2	NA	TGTGCCACAGCTTGGGGGACTAGCGGGAGGGCCGGGAATGAGCAGTTCTTC	CATAWGTSGRAGNEQFF
TRBJ1-2	TRBV4-1	TRBD1	NA	TGCGCCAGCAGCCAAGAGGGGGGACAGCTTAACTATGGCTACACCTTC	CASSQEGGQLNYGYTF
TRBJ2-7	TRBV6-5	TRBD2	NA	TGTGCCAGCAGTTACGGGTCTAGCGGGAAACCCTACGAGCAGTACTTC	CASSYGSSGKPYEQYF
TRBJ2-7	TRBV28	NA	once	TGTGCCAGCAGTTCCCCATCCGGGGTCTACGAGCAGTACTTC	CASSSPSGVYEQYF
TRBJ1-6	TRBV28	NA	NA	TGTGCCAGCAGTTTAATAGGCCTGGGGAATTCACCCCTCCACTTT	CASSLIGLGNSPLHF
TRBJ2-1	TRBV10-3	NA	NA	TGTGCCATCAGTGAGTCTAGCGGCGCCTCCTACAATGAGCAGTTCTTC	CAISESSGASYNEQFF
TRBJ2-3	TRBV7-2	TRBD2	NA	TGTGCCAGCAGCACCGGACTAGCAGTCGACACGCAGTATTTT	CASSTGLAVDTQYF
TRBJ2-1	TRBV7-2	NA	NA	TGTGCCAGCAGCTTTGGAGGGGGCGGGAATGAGCAGTTCTTC	CASSFGGGGNEQFF
TRBJ1-1	TRBV2	TRBD1	once	TGTGCCAGCAGGGACCGGACAGGGGGTGTCACTGAAGCTTTCTTT	CASRDRTGGVTEAFF
TRBJ2-7	TRBV11-2	NA	NA	TGTGCCAGCAGCTTAGTTGGACGGATCTACGAGCAGTACTTC	CASSLVGRIYEQYF
TRBJ1-4	TRBV2	NA	NA	TGTGCCAGCAGTGAAGCCGGCCAGACCGGCCGTGAAAAACTGTTTTTT	CASSEAGQTGREKLFF
TRBJ2-3	TRBV29-1	NA	NA	TGCAGCGTACCAATAGCCACAGATACGCAGTATTTT	CSVPIATDTQYF
TRBJ1-2	TRBV28	NA	NA	TGTGCCAGCAGTGTCCGACAAAACCTCAGTGGCTACACCTTC	CASSVRQNLSGYTF
TRBJ2-5	TRBV29-1	TRBD2	NA	TGCAGCGTCCGGACTAGCGGGAGTAGTGAGACCCAGTACTTC	CSVRTSGSSETQYF
TRBJ2-7	TRBV7-2	TRBD2	NA	TGTGCCAGCAGCTGGACTAGCGGGAGCTCCTACGAGCAGTACTTC	CASSWTSGSSYEQYF
TRBJ1-2	TRBV5-4	NA	NA	TGTGCCAGCAGCCCGATTAAGCTGGGGGGCTACACCTTC	CASSPIKLGGYTF